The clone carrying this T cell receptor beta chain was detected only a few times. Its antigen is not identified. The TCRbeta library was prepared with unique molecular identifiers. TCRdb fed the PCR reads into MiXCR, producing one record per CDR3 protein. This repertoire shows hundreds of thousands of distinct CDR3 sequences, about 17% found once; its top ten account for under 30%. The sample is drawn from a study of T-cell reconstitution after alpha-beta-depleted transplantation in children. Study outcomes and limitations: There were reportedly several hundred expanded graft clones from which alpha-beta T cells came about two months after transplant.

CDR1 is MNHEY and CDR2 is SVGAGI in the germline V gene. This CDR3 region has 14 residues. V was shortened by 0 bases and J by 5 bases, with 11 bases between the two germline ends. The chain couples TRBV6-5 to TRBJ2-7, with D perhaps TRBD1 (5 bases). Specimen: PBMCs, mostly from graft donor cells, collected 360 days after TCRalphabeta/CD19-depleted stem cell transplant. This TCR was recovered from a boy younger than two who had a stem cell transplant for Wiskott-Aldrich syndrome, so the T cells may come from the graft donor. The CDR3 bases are TGTGCCAGCAGTTACTCGACATGGGGCGACGAGCAGTACTTC. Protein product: CASSYSTWGDEQYF.